This T cell receptor (beta chain) is from a study of T cells in Graves' hyperthyroidism and ophthalmopathy. This clonotype was counted ten times or more. The target antigen is unknown. It was RNA transcripts that yielded the amplified TCR beta CDR3 regions. TCR CDR3 underwent first-round RT-PCR with the HTBI primer set. TCRdb passed the multiplex PCR reads through MiXCR, listing each CDR3 protein once. The profile shows about 560,000 distinct CDR3 sequences, roughly 46% of them singletons. Trimming left V 4 bases short and J 7 bases short, with 17 bases between. Germline values: CDR1 SNHLY, CDR2 FYNNEI. The CDR3 spans 15 residues. Study-wide points: The model made its ophthalmopathy prediction, and onset followed a median about 6 months later. Peripheral blood also featured most of the thyroid clonotypes expanded above 0.001.

The specimen sequenced was peripheral blood or thyroid tissue (not recorded which). This clonotype was obtained from a woman aged 18 to 35 with Graves' hyperthyroidism. The chain carries TRBV2 and TRBJ1-5; D is perhaps TRBD1 (6 bases). The CDR3: CASSGTVLSGQPQHF. In nucleotides, the CDR3 is TGTGCCAGCAGTGGGACAGTTCTGTCTGGGCAGCCCCAGCATTTT.